This is a list of T cell receptor beta chains from one sample in a study of blood T cell repertoires in COVID-19. Sequencing was performed with immunoSEQ multiplex PCR; in TCRdb, only in-frame clones are kept and a portion is missing. This table holds 100,000 to 140,000 clones, 84% found once. Input material: peripheral blood. These receptors all stem from a human donor in a cohort sampled during active COVID-19. CDR3s include the opening cysteine and the closing phenylalanine or tryptophan. D genes are given only for firm matches. Clone size is given for some rows only: seen once, a few or many times, or a class if the clone is expanded.

TRBD1,TRBV27,TRBJ1-1,-,TGTGCCAGCAGTTTGGGACAGATACGGCCCACTGAAGCTTTCTTT,CASSLGQIRPTEAFF
TRBD1,TRBV5-8,TRBJ2-1,-,TGTGCCAGCAGCGCCCGACAGGGGATCCATGAGCAGTTCTTC,CASSARQGIHEQFF
TRBD2,TRBV7-2,TRBJ2-7,-,TGTGCCAGCAGCCTAGGGACTAGCGGGAGGCTGGGGGGAGAGCAGTACTTC,CASSLGTSGRLGGEQYF
TRBD1,TRBV5-1,TRBJ2-1,-,TGCGCCAGCAGCCAACCTTTCGGGACAGGGTCTAATGAGCAGTTCTTC,CASSQPFGTGSNEQFF
TRBD1,TRBV4-2,TRBJ2-1,-,TGTGCCAGCAGGGGTGACAGGGATTCCTACAATGAGCAGTTCTTC,CASRGDRDSYNEQFF
-,TRBV7-9,TRBJ1-4,few,TGTGCCAGCAGCTTAGGTCCGGGGACTAATGAAAAACTGTTTTTT,CASSLGPGTNEKLFF
TRBD2,TRBV5-1,TRBJ2-3,-,TGCGCCAGCAGCTTGGCCCCGGGACTAGCGACAGATACGCAGTATTTT,CASSLAPGLATDTQYF
TRBD2,TRBV7-9,TRBJ2-3,-,TGTGCCAGCAGCTTAGCAGCGGGAATCACAGATACGCAGTATTTT,CASSLAAGITDTQYF
TRBD1,TRBV14,TRBJ1-1,-,TGTGCCAGCAGCCTTGACAGGGTCACTGAAGCTTTCTTT,CASSLDRVTEAFF
-,TRBV19,TRBJ1-3,few,TGTGCCAGTAGTATGAGTTCTCGGAACACCATATATTTT,CASSMSSRNTIYF
TRBD2,TRBV11-3,TRBJ2-3,-,TGTGCCAGCAGTGCTTCTCCTCGTAGCGGGAGCACATCTCCTACGCAGTATTTT,CASSASPRSGSTSPTQYF
-,TRBV11-2,TRBJ2-5,-,TGTGCCAGCAGCTCGTACACCGGCGGGGAGACCCAGTACTTC,CASSSYTGGETQYF
-,TRBV6-6,TRBJ2-3,once,TGTGCCAGCAGTTACGGTGTGGGAGCGTCCGATACGCAGTATTTT,CASSYGVGASDTQYF
TRBD2,TRBV27,TRBJ2-1,-,TGTGCCAGCAGTACCATAGCGGGAGGCTACAATGAGCAGTTCTTC,CASSTIAGGYNEQFF
-,TRBV6-6,TRBJ1-1,-,TGTGCCAGCAGTTCAACACAGGTTTTGAACACTGAAGCTTTCTTT,CASSSTQVLNTEAFF
TRBD2,TRBV10-3,TRBJ2-7,-,TGTGCCATCAGTGAGTGGGTAGCGGGAGAAGTCTACGAGCAGTACTTC,CAISEWVAGEVYEQYF
-,TRBV28,TRBJ1-1,once,TGTGCCAGCAGTCCTACAGGAAGGGGTAACGCTGAAGCTTTCTTT,CASSPTGRGNAEAFF
-,TRBV21-1,TRBJ1-2,-,TGTGCCAGCAGCAGGGGACAAGCAGGCGGGTATGGCTACACCTTC,CASSRGQAGGYGYTF
TRBD2,TRBV20-1,TRBJ2-1,-,TGCAGTGCTAGTTCCGAGACTAGCGATATTCCTGAGCAGTTCTTC,CSASSETSDIPEQFF
TRBD1,TRBV19,TRBJ1-5,-,TGTGCCAGTAGTATTTTAGGACAGGGAGCCCATCAGCCCCAGCATTTT,CASSILGQGAHQPQHF
-,TRBV25-1,TRBJ1-3,-,TGTGCCAGCAGTGGCCTGACAATCTCTGGAAACACCATATATTTT,CASSGLTISGNTIYF